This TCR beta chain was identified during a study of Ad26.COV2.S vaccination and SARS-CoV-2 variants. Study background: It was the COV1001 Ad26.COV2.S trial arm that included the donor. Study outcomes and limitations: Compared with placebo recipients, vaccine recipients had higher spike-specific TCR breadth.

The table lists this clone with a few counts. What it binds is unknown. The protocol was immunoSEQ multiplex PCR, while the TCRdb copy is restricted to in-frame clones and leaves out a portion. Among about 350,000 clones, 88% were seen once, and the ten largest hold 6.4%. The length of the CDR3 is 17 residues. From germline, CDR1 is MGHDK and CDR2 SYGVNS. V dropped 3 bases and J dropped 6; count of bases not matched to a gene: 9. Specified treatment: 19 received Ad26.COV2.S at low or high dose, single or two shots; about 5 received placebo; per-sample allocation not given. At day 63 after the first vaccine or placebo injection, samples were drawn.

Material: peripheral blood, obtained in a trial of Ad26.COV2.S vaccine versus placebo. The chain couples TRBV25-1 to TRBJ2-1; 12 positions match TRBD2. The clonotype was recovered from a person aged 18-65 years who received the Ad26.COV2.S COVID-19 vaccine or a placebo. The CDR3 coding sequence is TGTGCCAGCAGTGAGCCCCGACTAGCGGGAGCGGCCAATGAGCAGTTCTTC. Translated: CASSEPRLAGAANEQFF. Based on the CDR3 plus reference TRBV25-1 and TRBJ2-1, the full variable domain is EADIYQTPRYLVIGTGKKITLECSQTMGHDKMYWYQQDPGMELHLIHYSYGVNSTEKGDLSSESTVSRIRTEHFPLTLESARPSHTSQYLCASSEPRLAGAANEQFFGPGTRLTVL.